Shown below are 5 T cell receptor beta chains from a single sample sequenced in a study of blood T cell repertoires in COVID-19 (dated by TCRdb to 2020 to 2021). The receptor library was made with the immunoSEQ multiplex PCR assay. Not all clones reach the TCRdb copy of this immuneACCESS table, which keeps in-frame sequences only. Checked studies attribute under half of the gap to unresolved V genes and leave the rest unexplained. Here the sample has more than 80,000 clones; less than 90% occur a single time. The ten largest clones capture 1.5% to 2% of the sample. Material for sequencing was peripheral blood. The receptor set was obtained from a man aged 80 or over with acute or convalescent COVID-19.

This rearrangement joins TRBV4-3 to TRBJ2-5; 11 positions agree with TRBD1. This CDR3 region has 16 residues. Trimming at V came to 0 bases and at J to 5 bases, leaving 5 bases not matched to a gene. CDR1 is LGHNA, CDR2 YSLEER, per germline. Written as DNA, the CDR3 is TGCGCCAGCAGCCAAGAGGGACAGGGGGTTTCTGAGACCCAGTACTTC. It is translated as CASSQEGQGVSETQYF.

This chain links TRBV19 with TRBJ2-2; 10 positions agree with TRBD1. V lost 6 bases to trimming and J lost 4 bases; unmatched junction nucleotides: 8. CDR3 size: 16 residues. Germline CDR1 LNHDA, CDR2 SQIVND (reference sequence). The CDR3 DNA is TGTGCCAGTAGCCGGGGGACAGGGGCTGTCACCGGGGAGCTGTTTTTT. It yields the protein CASSRGTGAVTGELFF. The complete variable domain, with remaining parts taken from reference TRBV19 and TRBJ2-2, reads DGGITQSPKYLFRKEGQNVTLSCEQNLNHDAMYWYRQDPGQGLRLIYYSQIVNDFQKGDIAEGYSVSREKKESFPLTVTSAQKNPTAFYLCASSRGTGAVTGELFFGEGSRLTVL.

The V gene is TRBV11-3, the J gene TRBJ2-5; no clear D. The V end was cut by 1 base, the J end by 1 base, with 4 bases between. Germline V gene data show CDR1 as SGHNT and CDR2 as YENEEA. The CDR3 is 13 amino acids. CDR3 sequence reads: CASSLGGQETQYF. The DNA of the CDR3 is TGTGCCAGCAGCTTAGGAGGCCAAGAGACCCAGTACTTC.

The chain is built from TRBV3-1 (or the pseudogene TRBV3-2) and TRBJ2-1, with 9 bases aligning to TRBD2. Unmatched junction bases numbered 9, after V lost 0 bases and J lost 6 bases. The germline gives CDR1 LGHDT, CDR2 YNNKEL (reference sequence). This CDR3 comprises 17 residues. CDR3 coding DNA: TGTGCCAGCAGCCAAGATATCACTAGCGGGCCTCTCAATGAGCAGTTCTTC. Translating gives CASSQDITSGPLNEQFF.

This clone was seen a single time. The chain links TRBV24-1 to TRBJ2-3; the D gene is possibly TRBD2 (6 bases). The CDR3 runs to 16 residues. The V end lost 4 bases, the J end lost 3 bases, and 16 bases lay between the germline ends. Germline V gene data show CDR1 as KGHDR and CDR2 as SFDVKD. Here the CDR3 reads CATSDGSGRGTDTQYF. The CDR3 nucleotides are TGTGCCACCAGTGACGGTAGCGGAAGAGGAACAGATACGCAGTATTTT.